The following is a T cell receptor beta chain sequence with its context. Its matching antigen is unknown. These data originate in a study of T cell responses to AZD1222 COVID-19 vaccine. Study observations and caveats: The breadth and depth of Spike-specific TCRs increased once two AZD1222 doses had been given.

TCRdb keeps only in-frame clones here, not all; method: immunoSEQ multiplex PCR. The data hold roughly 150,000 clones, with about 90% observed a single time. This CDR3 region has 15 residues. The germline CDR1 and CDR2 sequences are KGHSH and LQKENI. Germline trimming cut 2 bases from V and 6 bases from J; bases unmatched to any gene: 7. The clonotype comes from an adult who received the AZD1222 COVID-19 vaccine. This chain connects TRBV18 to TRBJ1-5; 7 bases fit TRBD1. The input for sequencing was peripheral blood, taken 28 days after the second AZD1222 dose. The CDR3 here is CASSPKEGASQPQHF. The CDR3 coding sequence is TGTGCCAGCTCACCAAAAGAGGGGGCGTCTCAGCCCCAGCATTTT.